This TCR beta chain was identified in a study of radiation and T cells in renal cell carcinoma. At the level of the study: Nephrectomy followed 15 Gy stereotactic body radiation by 4 weeks. Whole-study results and caveats: From baseline, blood top tumor clonotypes peaked at 2 weeks post-radiation. No pretreatment tumor biopsies were available for baseline clonotypes.

As for time point: blood 2 weeks post-SBRT. Treatment denoted: 15 Gy SBRT to primary tumor, nephrectomy 4 weeks later. This renal cell carcinoma was of the clear cell type. Details on this clone: Its antigen is currently unknown.

TCRdb's copy holds only in-frame clones and misses some; the assay was immunoSEQ multiplex PCR. The sample holds around 80,000 clones; roughly 80% are singletons and the top ten take approximately 5.4%. Sequenced here: blood, sampled from a patient whose treatment included radiotherapy and nephrectomy. This receptor was obtained from a man in his sixties with renal cell carcinoma.

This CDR3 reads CASSPPGRGQTDTQYF. Here the CDR3 DNA reads TGTGCCAGCTCACCACCGGGCAGGGGGCAGACAGATACGCAGTATTTT. The genes are TRBV18 and TRBJ2-3; TRBD1 matches at 8 bases. CDR1 and CDR2 (germline): KGHSH, LQKENI. With V trimmed by 0 bases and J by 3 bases, 5 bases remained unmatched. This CDR3 region has 16 residues.